This is a list of T cell receptor beta chains from one sample in a study of shared clonotypes between healthy human individuals. Method: immunoSEQ multiplex PCR; TCRdb's copy keeps in-frame clones and lacks some. Seen here are about 2.1 million clones, 90% to 95% observed once, and the top ten hold about 1.7%. The source material was naive CD8+ T cells from PBMCs. These receptors were collected from a man between 18 and 29 years old in good health. Some clones in this sample may be carry-over from other donors' samples. CDR3s include the opening cysteine and the closing phenylalanine or tryptophan. D genes are given only for firm matches. Clone size, where shown, is once, few, many, or a class for clones that have expanded.

J gene,clone size,V gene,D gene,CDR3 protein,CDR3 DNA
TRBJ2-2,.,TRBV4-1,.,CASMGGANTGELFF,TGCGCCAGCATGGGGGGAGCGAACACCGGGGAGCTGTTTTTT
TRBJ2-1,.,TRBV4-1,.,CASSQDPGIDEQFF,TGCGCCAGCAGCCAAGATCCCGGTATCGATGAGCAGTTCTTC
TRBJ2-5,.,TRBV11-2,.,CASSAEAAQYF,TGTGCCAGCAGCGCCGAGGCGGCCCAGTACTTC
TRBJ2-1,.,TRBV4-2,TRBD2,CASAGAGTYNEQFF,TGTGCCAGCGCGGGAGCCGGGACCTACAATGAGCAGTTCTTC
TRBJ2-7,once,TRBV19,.,CASSMERGRYEQYF,TGTGCCAGTAGTATGGAGAGGGGCCGGTACGAGCAGTACTTC
TRBJ1-2,.,TRBV27,.,CASSPIQGNYGYTF,TGTGCCAGCAGTCCTATACAGGGAAACTATGGCTACACCTTC
TRBJ2-1,.,TRBV7-9,.,CASSPSGEQFF,TGTGCCTCCTCCCCGTCTGGTGAGCAGTTCTTC
TRBJ2-1,.,TRBV27,TRBD2,CASGLGIAGSLNEQFF,TGTGCCAGCGGATTAGGTATAGCGGGATCCCTTAATGAGCAGTTCTTC
TRBJ2-7,.,TRBV4-1,TRBD2,CASSQDVSGTSGAYEQYF,TGCGCCAGCAGCCAAGATGTTTCCGGGACTAGCGGAGCCTACGAGCAGTACTTC
TRBJ1-2,.,TRBV6-5,.,CASSNQRSAVYGYTF,TGTGCCAGCAGCAACCAGAGGTCCGCCGTTTATGGCTACACCTTC
TRBJ2-2,.,TRBV28,.,CASRSRNTGELFF,TGTGCCAGCAGGTCGAGGAACACCGGGGAGCTGTTTTTT
TRBJ1-2,.,TRBV5-6,.,CASSPGPPGYTF,TGTGCCAGCAGCCCGGGACCCCCTGGCTACACCTTC
TRBJ2-5,once,TRBV5-8,TRBD2,CASRYPGLPLETQYF,TGTGCCAGCAGATATCCGGGACTACCTTTGGAGACCCAGTACTTC
TRBJ2-7,.,TRBV5-8,.,CASSLIGLVSSYEQYF,TGTGCCAGCAGCTTGATTGGGCTGGTGAGCTCCTACGAGCAGTACTTC
TRBJ1-2,.,TRBV19,TRBD1,CASSIVGTGQKYGYTF,TGTGCCAGTAGTATAGTCGGGACAGGTCAAAAATATGGCTACACCTTC
TRBJ2-3,.,TRBV4-2,.,CASSPGLTYPTNTQYF,TGTGCCAGCAGCCCCGGACTTACTTACCCCACGAATACGCAGTATTTT
TRBJ1-1,.,TRBV7-9,.,CASSFGDREAFF,TGTGCCAGCAGCTTTGGGGACCGTGAAGCTTTCTTT
TRBJ2-1,.,TRBV28,TRBD1,CASRTGDEQFF,TGTGCCAGCAGGACAGGGGACGAGCAGTTCTTC
TRBJ2-7,.,TRBV9,.,CASSVTPQGSYEQYF,TGTGCCAGCAGCGTAACCCCCCAGGGATCCTACGAGCAGTACTTC
TRBJ2-5,.,TRBV5-6,.,CASCRGQETQYF,TGTGCCAGCTGCCGGGGACAAGAGACCCAGTACTTC
TRBJ2-7,.,TRBV9,TRBD1,CASSVDGDSEQYF,TGTGCCAGCAGCGTAGATGGGGACAGCGAGCAGTACTTC
TRBJ2-1,.,TRBV2,TRBD2,CATGLAGDNEQFF,TGTGCCACCGGACTAGCGGGAGACAATGAGCAGTTCTTC
TRBJ1-1,once,TRBV19,.,CASTGTTEAFF,TGTGCCAGCACAGGGACCACTGAAGCTTTCTTT
TRBJ2-5,.,TRBV5-6,.,CASSLPLRLGQETQYF,TGTGCCAGCAGCTTGCCCTTAAGGCTCGGTCAAGAGACCCAGTACTTC
TRBJ2-1,.,TRBV27,.,CASSLSFGDLRPEQFF,TGTGCCAGCAGTTTATCATTTGGGGATCTCCGTCCTGAGCAGTTCTTC
TRBJ2-1,.,TRBV27,TRBD2,CASSRLTSGIYNEQFF,TGTGCCAGCAGCCGATTGACTAGCGGTATCTACAATGAGCAGTTCTTC
TRBJ2-6,.,TRBV29-1,.,CSSVNGANVLTF,TGCAGCTCTGTGAATGGGGCCAACGTCCTGACTTTC
TRBJ2-1,.,TRBV9,TRBD2,CASSEHTSGGDNEQFF,TGTGCCAGCAGCGAACATACTAGCGGGGGAGACAATGAGCAGTTCTTC
TRBJ1-4,.,TRBV28,.,CASSPPGEGANEKLFF,TGTGCCAGCAGTCCGCCGGGGGAGGGGGCTAATGAAAAACTGTTTTTT
TRBJ1-1,.,TRBV6-5,TRBD1,CASSYQGGRTEAFF,TGTGCCAGCAGTTACCAGGGGGGGCGCACTGAAGCTTTCTTT
TRBJ2-7,once,TRBV5-1,.,CASSNRGPSAFDEQYF,TGCGCCAGCAGCAATCGGGGCCCGTCAGCGTTTGACGAGCAGTACTTC
TRBJ2-1,once,TRBV9,TRBD2,CASSVGELAGRNEQFF,TGTGCCAGCAGCGTAGGTGAACTAGCGGGACGAAATGAGCAGTTCTTC
TRBJ1-1,once,TRBV10-3,.,CAIRGVDSQNTEAFF,TGTGCCATCCGTGGTGTGGACAGCCAGAACACTGAAGCTTTCTTT
TRBJ2-2,.,TRBV7-8,TRBD2,CASSPDLGGGLEELFF,TGTGCCAGCAGCCCCGACCTCGGGGGGGGCTTGGAGGAGCTGTTTTTT
TRBJ2-1,.,TRBV21-1,.,CASNYRQPTYNEQFF,TGTGCCAGCAACTACCGACAGCCTACCTACAATGAGCAGTTCTTC
TRBJ2-7,.,TRBV11-2,.,CASSLGPSIEQYF,TGTGCCAGCAGCTTAGGACCTTCTATCGAGCAGTACTTC
TRBJ2-7,once,TRBV27,.,CASSYSAGTNSYEQYF,TGTGCCAGCAGTTATAGCGCCGGGACAAACTCCTACGAGCAGTACTTC
TRBJ2-5,.,TRBV7-9,TRBD2,CASSSSTSGRAGWETQYF,TGTGCCAGCAGCTCATCGACTAGCGGGAGGGCCGGTTGGGAGACCCAGTACTTC
TRBJ1-1,.,TRBV10-3,.,CAISETDNEWGTEAFF,TGTGCCATCAGTGAGACGGACAATGAATGGGGAACTGAAGCTTTCTTT
TRBJ2-3,.,TRBV5-6,TRBD2,CASRAGLAGGPVITDTQYF,TGTGCCAGCAGGGCAGGACTAGCGGGAGGGCCTGTTATCACAGATACGCAGTATTTT
TRBJ2-7,.,TRBV19,.,CASSMGQGSSYEQYF,TGTGCCAGTAGTATGGGGCAGGGAAGCTCCTACGAGCAGTACTTC
TRBJ2-1,.,TRBV4-3,TRBD2,CASSQDTERESDNEQFF,TGCGCCAGCAGCCAAGATACCGAGCGGGAGTCCGACAATGAGCAGTTCTTC
TRBJ2-2,.,TRBV6-6,.,CAILLANTGELFF,TGTGCCATACTGCTAGCGAACACCGGGGAGCTGTTTTTT
TRBJ2-3,.,TRBV4-1,.,CASSQGATTDTQYF,TGCGCCAGCAGCCAAGGGGCGACCACAGATACGCAGTATTTT